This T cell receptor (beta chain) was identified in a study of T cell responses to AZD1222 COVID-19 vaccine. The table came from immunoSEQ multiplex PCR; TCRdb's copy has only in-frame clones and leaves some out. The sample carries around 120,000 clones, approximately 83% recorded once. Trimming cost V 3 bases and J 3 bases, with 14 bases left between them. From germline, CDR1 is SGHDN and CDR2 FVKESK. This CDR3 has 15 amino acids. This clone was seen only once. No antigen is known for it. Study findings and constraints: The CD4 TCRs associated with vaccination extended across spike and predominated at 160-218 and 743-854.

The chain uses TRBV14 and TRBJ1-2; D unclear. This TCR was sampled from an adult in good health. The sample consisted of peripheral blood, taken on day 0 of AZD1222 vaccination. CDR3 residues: CASSQGGSRDYGYTF. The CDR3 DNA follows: TGTGCCAGCAGCCAGGGAGGCTCAAGGGACTATGGCTACACCTTC. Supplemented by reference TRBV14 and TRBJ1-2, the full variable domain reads EAGVTQFPSHSVIEKGQTVTLRCDPISGHDNLYWYRRVMGKEIKFLLHFVKESKQDESGMPNNRFLAERTGGTYSTLKVQPAELEDSGVYFCASSQGGSRDYGYTFGSGTRLTVV.